The 12 T cell receptor beta chains reported below all come from one sample, sequenced in a study of blood T cell repertoires in COVID-19. Using immunoSEQ multiplex PCR, the repertoire was profiled, and TCRdb retains in-frame clones only, with some absent. This sample has about 370,000 clones, with around 89% found just once. Sequencing was carried out using peripheral blood. Receptors were obtained from a woman in her 30s with COVID-19, enrolled during active disease.

The chain is built from TRBV12-3 or TRBV12-4 and TRBJ2-7; 9 nucleotides match TRBD2. J lost 6 bases, V lost 3 bases, and 3 bases had no gene match. The CDR3 consists of 13 residues. The CDR3 sequence is CASSLVSGSEQYV. The CDR3 bases are TGTGCCAGCAGTTTGGTTAGCGGGAGCGAGCAGTACGTC.

This clone occurred once. The chain combines TRBV4-1 with TRBJ1-2, with 8 bases that match TRBD1. CDR1 and CDR2 (germline): MGHRA, YSYEKL. With V trimmed by 3 bases and J by 2 bases, 2 bases remained unmatched. The CDR3 spans 14 residues. The CDR3 region has the DNA TGCGCCAGCAGCCAGGCAGGGGGCAACTATGGCTACACCTTC. Translating it yields CASSQAGGNYGYTF.

About this clone: Other DNA sequences in the same sample also yield this CDR3. The chain carries TRBV5-1 and TRBJ1-1; TRBD1 matches at 7 bases. V lost 3 bases, J lost 0 bases, and 2 bases stayed unmatched. The CDR3 consists of 14 residues. Looked up from germline, CDR1 is SGHRS and CDR2 is YFSETQ. DNA for the CDR3: TGCGCCAGCAGCTCGGGACAGTTGAACACTGAAGCTTTCTTT. This codes for CASSSGQLNTEAFF.

This chain uses TRBV11-2 with TRBJ2-4, with D possibly being TRBD1 (6 bases). V was clipped by 1 base and J by 3 bases, with 13 bases between them. CDR1 and CDR2 (germline): SGHAT, FQNNGV. The CDR3 spans 16 residues. Here the CDR3 reads CASSLAAGVGKNIQYF. In DNA, the CDR3 is TGTGCCAGCAGCTTAGCGGCAGGGGTGGGCAAAAACATTCAGTACTTC.

This clone was recorded at least ten times. The chain is built from TRBV4-1 and TRBJ2-1; D is unclear. Looked up from germline, CDR1 is MGHRA and CDR2 is YSYEKL. V lost 4 bases, J lost 0 bases, and 16 bases lay in between. The CDR3 extends over 17 amino acids. The CDR3 region has the DNA TGCGCCAGCAGCCGAAAGACTGAGTTGAGCTCCTACAATGAGCAGTTCTTC. The encoded protein is CASSRKTELSSYNEQFF.

This chain joins TRBV19 and TRBJ2-4, with a weak D call TRBD2 (6 bases). This CDR3 has 14 amino acids. Trimming removed 3 bases from V and 0 bases from J, with 6 bases in between. Germline V gene data show CDR1 as LNHDA and CDR2 as SQIVND (reference sequence). The CDR3 sequence is CASSIGGAKNIQYF. The CDR3 DNA reads as TGTGCCAGTAGTATCGGGGGAGCCAAAAACATTCAGTACTTC.

The J gene is TRBJ1-1, the V gene TRBV19; 7 nucleotides agree with TRBD1. CDR3 length equals 16 residues. Germline-derived CDR1 and CDR2 are LNHDA and SQIVND (reference sequence). Germline trimming cut 5 bases from V and 1 base from J; bases unmatched to any gene: 10. CDR3 in amino acids: CASSLGGADGNTEAFF. CDR3 bases: TGTGCCAGTAGTTTAGGGGGCGCGGACGGGAACACTGAAGCTTTCTTT.

The V gene is TRBV6-2 or TRBV6-3, the J gene TRBJ2-7, with TRBD1 as a possible D gene (6 bases). Germline V CDR1 and CDR2: MNHEY, SVGEGT. This CDR3 has 16 amino acids. Trimming took 0 bases from V and 4 from J, leaving 16 bases between them. Written as DNA, the CDR3 is TGTGCCAGCAGTTACTCACGACAGGTGGGTGAATACGAGCAGTACTTC. Translation gives CASSYSRQVGEYEQYF.

V gene TRBV6-5 combines with J gene TRBJ1-1; D may be TRBD1 (5 bases). V lost 5 bases and J lost 4, with 14 bases in between. This CDR3 is 14 amino acids long. Per the germline V gene, CDR1 is MNHEY and CDR2 is SVGAGI. The CDR3: CASSPQVSRTEAFF. The CDR3 region has the DNA TGTGCCAGCAGTCCACAGGTTAGCCGCACTGAAGCTTTCTTT.

This clone showed up just once. The J gene is TRBJ2-2, the V gene TRBV4-2; TRBD1 might be the D (6 bases). This CDR3 has 15 residues. The germline V gene encodes CDR1 LGHNA and CDR2 YNFKEQ. Trimming cost V 4 bases and J 4 bases, with 13 bases left between them. CDR3 nucleotide sequence: TGTGCCAGCAGCCGATTACAGGGTGGCACCGGGGAGCTGTTTTTT. This encodes CASSRLQGGTGELFF.

The chain combines TRBV3-1 (or the pseudogene TRBV3-2) with TRBJ2-1; 8 bases align to TRBD2. Looked up from germline, CDR1 is LGHDT and CDR2 is YNNKEL (reference sequence). V lost 1 base and J lost 6; bases outside the gene matches: 5. CDR3 length: 15 amino acids. CDR3 nucleotide sequence: TGTGCCAGCAGCCAAGGTCGGGGGGGCCTCAATGAGCAGTTCTTC. Protein sequence: CASSQGRGGLNEQFF.

The rearrangement joins TRBV6-2 or TRBV6-3 to TRBJ2-1, with TRBD2 identical over 12 bases. The CDR3 spans 16 residues. V dropped 0 bases and J dropped 4; count of bases not matched to a gene: 1. Germline assignment: CDR1 MNHEY and CDR2 SVGEGT. CDR3 region: CASSYSTSGGYNEQFF. CDR3 DNA sequence: TGTGCCAGCAGTTACTCGACTAGCGGGGGATACAATGAGCAGTTCTTC.